Below are 26 T cell receptor beta chains sequenced from a single sample in a study of cytomegalovirus exposure and HLA in healthy donors. The PCR contained 60 Vbeta and 13 Jbeta primers. Assay: immunoSEQ multiplex PCR; the TCRdb copy retains only in-frame clones and omits some. In the table there are under 200,000 clones, roughly four fifths of which are singletons. The specimen was PBMCs. The receptors here all came from a woman younger than 30 in good health and CMV-seronegative.

The genes are TRBV19 and TRBJ1-4; no clear D. This CDR3 contains 13 residues. Trimming cost V 3 bases and J 5 bases, with 7 bases left between them. CDR1 LNHDA and CDR2 SQIVND come from the germline V gene (reference sequence). CDR3 sequence: CASSMKPNEKLFF. The CDR3 DNA is TGTGCCAGTAGTATGAAGCCGAATGAAAAACTGTTTTTT.

The chain joins TRBV18 to TRBJ1-1; 9 bases align to TRBD1. V was clipped by 3 bases and J by 8 bases; unmatched bases: 10. Germline CDR1 reads KGHSH; CDR2 reads LQKENI. The CDR3 runs to 15 residues. In DNA, the CDR3 is TGTGCCAGCTCACCTGGACAGGGGCGCTTTGAAGAAGCTTTCTTT. Its translation is CASSPGQGRFEEAFF.

This clone was recorded once. The J gene is TRBJ2-2, the V gene TRBV5-4; 9 bases fit TRBD2. V lost 4 bases and J lost 2; bases outside the gene matches: 12. Germline V gene lookup returns CDR1 SGHNT and CDR2 YYREEE (reference sequence). The CDR3 has 18 amino acids. In nucleotides, the CDR3 is TGTGCCAGCAGCAAACCGGGACTAGCCGCCTCCAACACCGGGGAGCTGTTTTTT. Encoded protein: CASSKPGLAASNTGELFF.

This chain connects TRBV28 to TRBJ2-7; TRBD2 matches at 11 bases. This CDR3 is built from 16 residues. Germline V gives CDR1 MDHEN, CDR2 SYDVKM. V dropped 4 bases and J dropped 4; count of bases not matched to a gene: 9. The DNA for the CDR3 is TGTGCCAGCAGTTCTCAGACTAGCGGGGCCCTTTACGAGCAGTACTTC. This codes for CASSSQTSGALYEQYF.

The chain carries TRBV25-1 and TRBJ2-2; 13 nucleotides agree with TRBD2. Per the germline V gene, CDR1 is MGHDK and CDR2 is SYGVNS. The CDR3 contains 18 residues. V was clipped by 4 bases and J by 1 base; unmatched bases: 6. The CDR3 is CASSVTSGRAGNTGELFF. CDR3 in DNA: TGTGCCAGCAGTGTCACTAGCGGGAGGGCTGGGAACACCGGGGAGCTGTTTTTT.

This clone showed up just a few times. The CDR3 region has the DNA TGTGCCAGTAGTGAGGGACTAGGTACAGATACGCAGTATTTT. Translated, it gives CASSEGLGTDTQYF. The chain combines TRBV19 with TRBJ2-3, with 8 nucleotides matching TRBD2. Germline V CDR1 and CDR2: LNHDA, SQIVND (reference sequence). Trimming removed 5 bases from V and 3 bases from J; junction bases left unmatched: 4. The CDR3 runs 14 residues.

This rearrangement joins TRBV19 to TRBJ1-5, with a weak D call TRBD1 (5 bases). Germline V gene data show CDR1 as LNHDA and CDR2 as SQIVND (reference sequence). Deletions cut 3 bases from V and 7 bases from J, with 19 bases between. The CDR3 totals 16 residues. The CDR3 region is CASSIFTGQGSQPQHF. CDR3 coding DNA: TGTGCCAGTAGTATCTTCACCGGGCAGGGAAGCCAGCCCCAGCATTTT.

The chain carries TRBV27 and TRBJ2-3; D is unclear. This CDR3 has 14 amino acids. The V and J ends lost 3 bases and 0 bases respectively, with 7 bases between them. Germline assignment: CDR1 MNHEY and CDR2 SMNVEV (reference sequence). The CDR3 DNA sequence: TGTGCCAGCAGTTTCCTGGGCAGCACAGATACGCAGTATTTT. As protein: CASSFLGSTDTQYF.

The chain employs TRBV18 and TRBJ2-7, with 7 bases identical to TRBD1. Germline V gene sequence: CDR1 KGHSH, CDR2 LQKENI. The trim removed 0 bases at V and 2 bases at J, leaving 4 bases unmatched. The CDR3 extends over 15 amino acids. The CDR3 bases are TGTGCCAGCTCACCACCGAGGACAGGTGCCTACGAGCAGTACTTC. It translates to CASSPPRTGAYEQYF. The full variable domain, in which reference TRBV18 and TRBJ2-7 provide the parts outside the CDR3, is NAGVMQNPRHLVRRRGQEARLRCSPMKGHSHVYWYRQLPEEGLKFMVYLQKENIIDESGMPKERFSAEFPKEGPSILRIQQVVRGDSAAYFCASSPPRTGAYEQYFGPGTRLTVT.

The rearrangement links TRBV28 to TRBJ2-1; D possibly corresponds to TRBD2 (6 bases). CDR3 length: 17 residues. The ends were cut back, 4 bases at V and 1 base at J, with 17 bases in the middle. Germline V lookup: CDR1 MDHEN, CDR2 SYDVKM. CDR3 in amino acids: CASSSSRGSMSYNEQFF. The CDR3 region has the DNA TGTGCCAGCAGTTCCTCCCGGGGGAGCATGTCCTACAATGAGCAGTTCTTC.

This sequence joins TRBV6-6 and TRBJ1-6, with a possible D match to TRBD1 (6 bases). Trimming removed 2 bases from V and 9 bases from J, with 14 bases in between. Germline values: CDR1 MNHNY, CDR2 SVGAGI (reference sequence). There are 15 residues in the CDR3. DNA for the CDR3: TGTGCCAGCAGTTACCAGGACAGTGGGAGTTCACCCCTCCACTTT. Amino acids: CASSYQDSGSSPLHF.

The chain combines TRBV5-1 with TRBJ2-2, with 8 bases that match TRBD2. The V and J ends lost 4 bases and 0 bases, in that order; junction bases with no gene match: 5. The CDR3 extends over 16 amino acids. Germline CDR1 SGHRS, CDR2 YFSETQ. This chain's CDR3 is CASSILAGPNTGELFF. DNA of the CDR3: TGCGCCAGCAGCATTTTAGCGGGGCCGAACACCGGGGAGCTGTTTTTT.

The gene calls are TRBV19 and TRBJ2-1; 11 nucleotides line up with TRBD2. The J segment lost 4 bases and the V segment lost 1 base, leaving 3 bases of the junction unmatched. This CDR3 is built from 16 residues. Germline V gives CDR1 LNHDA, CDR2 SQIVND (reference sequence). The CDR3 sequence is CASSIGGTSGYNEQFF. The DNA of the CDR3 is TGTGCCAGTAGTATAGGTGGGACTAGCGGTTACAATGAGCAGTTCTTC.

This clone was picked up one time. The chain links TRBV27 to TRBJ1-1; possible D gene TRBD1, 5 bases. The germline CDR1 and CDR2 sequences are MNHEY and SMNVEV (reference sequence). The CDR3 is 14 residues long. V dropped 1 base and J dropped 2 bases, with 8 bases sitting between them. The chain's CDR3 is CASSLFRTNTEAFF. Here the CDR3 DNA reads TGTGCCAGCAGTTTATTCCGGACAAACACTGAAGCTTTCTTT.

The chain combines TRBV6-6 with TRBJ1-1; 8 positions agree with TRBD1. Germline values: CDR1 MNHNY, CDR2 SVGAGI (reference sequence). V shed 6 bases and J 0 bases; nucleotides not matched to a gene: 3. This CDR3 comprises 14 residues. The CDR3 DNA sequence: TGTGCCAGCAGATCGGACAGGGTGAACACTGAAGCTTTCTTT. Translating gives CASRSDRVNTEAFF.

J is TRBJ2-7 and V is TRBV19, with D hard to call. The V end lost 2 bases, the J end lost 5 bases, and 16 bases lay between the germline ends. Germline lookup yields CDR1 LNHDA and CDR2 SQIVND (reference sequence). This CDR3 region has 15 residues. The CDR3 DNA reads TGTGCCAGTAGTATATCTGGCTCGAGAGCGAACGAGCAGTACTTC. Its protein product is CASSISGSRANEQYF.

This rearrangement joins TRBV9 to TRBJ1-5; D gene uncertain. V lost 0 bases and J lost 6, with 10 bases in between. CDR1 and CDR2 (germline): SGDLS, YYNGEE. The CDR3 extends over 14 amino acids. Here the CDR3 DNA reads TGTGCCAGCAGCGTAGGGGCAGGCCCTCAGCCCCAGCATTTT. Translating it yields CASSVGAGPQPQHF.

The CDR3 here is CASSQGTGNREKLFF. In DNA, the CDR3 is TGCGCCAGCAGCCAAGGGACAGGGAATCGGGAAAAACTGTTTTTT. The chain has TRBV4-1 and TRBJ1-4, with TRBD1 identical over 8 bases. CDR1 and CDR2 (germline): MGHRA, YSYEKL. The CDR3 contains 15 residues. With V trimmed by 1 base and J by 8 bases, 6 bases remained unmatched.

The rearrangement links TRBV6-5 to TRBJ1-4, with 8 bases fitting TRBD1. The CDR3 consists of 14 residues. V trimming: 4 bases; J trimming: 7 bases; junction bases outside the gene matches: 5. Germline assignment: CDR1 MNHEY and CDR2 SVGAGI. The CDR3 spells CASSSGQGGEKLFF. The CDR3 DNA follows: TGTGCCAGCAGTTCTGGACAGGGCGGTGAAAAACTGTTTTTT.

The J gene is TRBJ2-1, the V gene TRBV11-1; 14 bases match TRBD2. The CDR3 totals 17 residues. Germline V gene sequence: CDR1 SGHAT, CDR2 FQDESV (reference sequence). Trimming removed 2 bases from V and 6 bases from J; junction bases left unmatched: 6. The DNA for the CDR3 is TGTGCCAGCAGCTTACGTCCCGGACTAGCGGGAGGCAATGAGCAGTTCTTC. Amino acid sequence: CASSLRPGLAGGNEQFF.

The J gene is TRBJ1-1, the V gene TRBV5-6, with a weak D call TRBD1 (5 bases). The CDR3 totals 15 residues. Germline V gives CDR1 SGHDT, CDR2 YYEEEE. V was shortened by 2 bases and J by 0 bases, with 11 bases between the two germline ends. CDR3: CASSFPGTVNTEAFF. DNA of the CDR3: TGTGCCAGCAGCTTCCCAGGGACTGTGAACACTGAAGCTTTCTTT.

The CDR3, as DNA: TGTGCCAGCAGCCCTAGCGGGGCGGATGAAAAACTGTTTTTT. This gives the protein CASSPSGADEKLFF. The rearrangement links TRBV7-9 to TRBJ1-4; weak D call: TRBD1 (5 bases). The CDR3 sequence is 14 residues long. CDR1 and CDR2 (germline): SEHNR, FQNEAQ (reference sequence). Trimming pared 5 bases from V and 6 bases from J, leaving 13 bases between.

The V gene is TRBV11-2, the J gene TRBJ2-5, with 8 bases fitting TRBD1. Gene TRBJ2-7 matches the end of the DNA better, so the J call may be wrong. The germline gives CDR1 SGHAT, CDR2 FQNNGV. This CDR3 region has 15 residues. CDR3 region: CASSLGQGASYEQYF. The CDR3 DNA reads as TGTGCCAGCAGCTTGGGGCAGGGGGCCTCCTACGAGCAGTACTTC.

The chain combines TRBV28 with TRBJ2-7, with 13 bases aligning to TRBD2. V lost 6 bases, J lost 4 bases, and 6 bases stayed unmatched. Germline CDR1 reads MDHEN; CDR2 reads SYDVKM. The CDR3 spans 15 residues. The CDR3 region is CASSLTSGRVYEQYF. The CDR3 nucleotides are TGTGCCAGCAGCTTAACTAGCGGGAGGGTTTACGAGCAGTACTTC.

In the case of this clone: At one end the junction does not follow the germline gene, possibly because of a read error. V usage is TRBV7-9 and J usage is TRBJ1-1; D gene uncertain. The germline V gene has CDR1 SEHNR and CDR2 FQNEAQ (reference sequence). The CDR3 totals 12 residues. The CDR3 loop is CSSSPRTFEAFF. The CDR3 DNA is TGTTCCAGCAGCCCACGGACTTTTGAAGCTTTCTTT.

The chain joins TRBV28 to TRBJ2-1, with 8 bases matching TRBD2. Germline lookup yields CDR1 MDHEN and CDR2 SYDVKM. The CDR3 runs 15 residues. The ends lost 2 bases at V and 6 bases at J; junction bases unmatched: 6. The CDR3 loop reads CASSLRKTSANEQFF. The CDR3 bases are TGTGCCAGCAGTTTACGAAAGACTAGCGCCAATGAGCAGTTCTTC.